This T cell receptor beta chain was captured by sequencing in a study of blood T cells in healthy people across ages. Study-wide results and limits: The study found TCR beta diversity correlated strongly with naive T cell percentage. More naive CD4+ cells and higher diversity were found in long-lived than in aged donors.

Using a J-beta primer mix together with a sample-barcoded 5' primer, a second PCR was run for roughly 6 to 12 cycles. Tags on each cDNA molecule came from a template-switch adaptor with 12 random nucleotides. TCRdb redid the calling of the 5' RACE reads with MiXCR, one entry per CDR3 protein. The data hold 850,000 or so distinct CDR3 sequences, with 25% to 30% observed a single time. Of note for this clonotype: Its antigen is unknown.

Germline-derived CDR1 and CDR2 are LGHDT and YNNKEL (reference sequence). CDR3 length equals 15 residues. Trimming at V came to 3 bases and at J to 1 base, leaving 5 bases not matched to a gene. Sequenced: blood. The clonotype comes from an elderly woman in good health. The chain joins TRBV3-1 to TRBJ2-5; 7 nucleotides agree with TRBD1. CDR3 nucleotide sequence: TGTGCCAGCAGCCACAACAGGGGATTCCAAGAGACCCAGTACTTC. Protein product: CASSHNRGFQETQYF.